These 30 T cell receptor beta chains originate from one sample sequenced in a study of shared T cell receptors in the human thymus. Sequenced by immunoSEQ multiplex PCR; TCRdb stores in-frame clones only, minus some. The sample shows approximately 490,000 clones, around 82% of them seen only once. The same sample was also used in a study of human thymus T cells.

Input material: thymocytes. The receptor source for this set is a boy under two years old with a congenital heart defect.

The CDR3 spells CASQGAPRNIQYF. In DNA, the CDR3 is TGTGCCAGCCAGGGTGCTCCAAGGAACATTCAGTACTTC. The chain links TRBV19 to TRBJ2-4; D perhaps matches TRBD1 (5 bases). The germline gives CDR1 LNHDA, CDR2 SQIVND (reference sequence). Trimming removed 9 bases at V and 7 bases at J, with 16 bases between. This CDR3 contains 13 residues.

The rearrangement uses TRBV4-2 and TRBJ2-7; TRBD2 aligns across 12 bases. In germline, CDR1 is LGHNA, CDR2 YNFKEQ. V was clipped by 4 bases and J by 0 bases; unmatched bases: 16. CDR3 length: 20 amino acids. In nucleotides, the CDR3 is TGTGCCAGCAGCCCCGTCTCGTGCCTAGCGGGAGGGAGGAGCTCCTACGAGCAGTACTTC. It specifies CASSPVSCLAGGRSSYEQYF.

With regard to this clone: Compared with germline, one end of the junction differs, possibly owing to a read error. This chain joins TRBV4-3 and TRBJ2-4, with D maybe TRBD2 (5 bases). The CDR3 spans 15 residues. Germline V gene lookup returns CDR1 LGHNA and CDR2 YSLEER. CDR3 DNA sequence: TGCGCCAGCAGCCAATCTCCTAGAGGGAATCGACGACGGGGCTTC. It translates to CASSQSPRGNRRRGF.

The rearrangement uses TRBV9 and TRBJ2-6; tentative D call: TRBD1 (6 bases). V was pared by 0 bases and J by 0 bases, with 22 bases between. The germline V gene encodes CDR1 SGDLS and CDR2 YYNGEE. The CDR3 runs 21 residues. This CDR3 is CASSVVPSGTQGISGANVLTF. CDR3 nucleotides: TGTGCCAGCAGCGTAGTACCAAGTGGCACACAGGGCATCTCTGGGGCCAACGTCCTGACTTTC.

The rearrangement joins TRBV19 to TRBJ2-1; 8 bases are a match to TRBD2. This CDR3 comprises 16 residues. Germline V gene data show CDR1 as LNHDA and CDR2 as SQIVND (reference sequence). Trimming cost V 4 bases and J 6 bases; bases outside gene matches: 11. The CDR3 region has the DNA TGTGCCAGTAGTACAGCATCCAGCGGGAGTACCAATGAGCAGTTCTTC. Translating gives CASSTASSGSTNEQFF.

The chain carries TRBV28 and TRBJ1-5, with a tentative D call TRBD1 (5 bases). With 0 bases removed from V and 4 bases from J, the gap between germline ends came to 16 bases. The CDR3 contains 17 residues. Germline V gene data show CDR1 as MDHEN and CDR2 as SYDVKM. This CDR3 reads CASSLCRPGGENQPQHF. DNA of the CDR3: TGTGCCAGCAGTTTATGCCGCCCCGGAGGGGAGAATCAGCCCCAGCATTTT.

This clone was counted only a few times. V usage is TRBV4-1 and J usage is TRBJ1-4; the D gene is possibly TRBD1 (6 bases). V lost 1 base and J 1 base, leaving 13 bases between the germline ends. CDR3 length equals 17 residues. Germline CDR1 reads MGHRA; CDR2 reads YSYEKL. CDR3 in DNA: TGCGCCAGCAGCCAAGCTGGGGAGGGGGGAACTAATGAAAAACTGTTTTTT. Translation: CASSQAGEGGTNEKLFF.

This rearrangement joins TRBV5-4 to TRBJ1-1; maybe TRBD1 (5 bases). The CDR3 runs 14 residues. CDR1 and CDR2 (germline): SGHNT, YYREEE (reference sequence). V dropped 4 bases and J dropped 4 bases, with 14 bases sitting between them. The CDR3 region is CASSPGGMSTEAFF. DNA for the CDR3: TGTGCCAGCAGCCCGGGGGGGATGAGCACTGAAGCTTTCTTT.

The chain joins TRBV5-4 to TRBJ2-3; TRBD2 agrees at 9 bases. The ends lost 6 bases at V and 0 bases at J; junction bases unmatched: 5. The V gene's germline CDR1 is SGHNT and CDR2 YYREEE (reference sequence). The CDR3 is 15 amino acids. CDR3 in amino acids: CASTLAGTSTDTQYF. The CDR3 DNA reads as TGTGCCAGCACACTAGCGGGTACTAGCACAGATACGCAGTATTTT.

The genes are TRBV19 and TRBJ1-1; D unresolved. From germline, CDR1 is LNHDA and CDR2 SQIVND (reference sequence). Deletions cut 9 bases from V and 1 base from J, with 9 bases between. The CDR3 has 12 residues. The CDR3 is CASEAGNTEAFF. The CDR3 DNA follows: TGTGCCAGCGAGGCGGGGAACACTGAAGCTTTCTTT.

This chain uses TRBV15 with TRBJ1-1, with D perhaps matching TRBD1 (6 bases). Trimming pared 2 bases from V and 0 bases from J, leaving 16 bases between. Germline V gene data show CDR1 as LNHNV and CDR2 as YYDKDF (reference sequence). CDR3 length equals 17 residues. Here the CDR3 reads CATSRPRGRGMNTEAFF. In DNA, the CDR3 is TGTGCCACCAGCAGACCCCGGGGCAGGGGCATGAACACTGAAGCTTTCTTT. Combining the CDR3 with reference TRBV15 and TRBJ1-1 gives the whole variable domain DAMVIQNPRYQVTQFGKPVTLSCSQTLNHNVMYWYQQKSSQAPKLLFHYYDKDFNNEADTPDNFQSRRPNTSFCFLDIRSPGLGDTAMYLCATSRPRGRGMNTEAFFGQGTRLTVV.

The chain joins TRBV2 to TRBJ1-5; D might be TRBD1 (5 bases). Trimming removed 3 bases from V and 4 bases from J, with 10 bases in between. CDR1 is SNHLY and CDR2 is FYNNEI in the germline V gene. The CDR3 is 14 amino acids. DNA for the CDR3: TGTGCCAGCAGTGACGCGGGGCCGAATCAGCCCCAGCATTTT. It yields the protein CASSDAGPNQPQHF.

The genes are TRBV27 and TRBJ2-6, with D perhaps matching TRBD1 (5 bases). V lost 2 bases to trimming and J lost 0 bases, with 17 bases between them. This CDR3 is 19 amino acids long. The V gene's germline CDR1 is MNHEY and CDR2 SMNVEV (reference sequence). DNA for the CDR3: TGTGCCAGCAGTTTACAAGGGGAAGGCGGCTTCTCTGGGGCCAACGTCCTGACTTTC. Residues: CASSLQGEGGFSGANVLTF.

The chain joins TRBV4-1 to TRBJ2-1; TRBD2 agrees at 9 bases. V shed 0 bases and J 1 base; nucleotides not matched to a gene: 19. CDR1 and CDR2 from the germline V gene are MGHRA and YSYEKL. The length of the CDR3 is 22 residues. The chain's CDR3 is CASSQDRGGLAGFRASYNEQFF. The DNA for the CDR3 is TGCGCCAGCAGCCAAGATAGGGGGGGCCTAGCGGGATTTAGAGCGTCCTACAATGAGCAGTTCTTC.

This clone occurred a few times. V and J are TRBV6-1 and TRBJ2-2; D remains ambiguous. The germline V and J ends were trimmed by 1 base and 0 bases, with 9 bases remaining between them. This CDR3 comprises 16 residues. The germline CDR1 and CDR2 sequences are MNHNS and SASEGT. CDR3 in amino acids: CASSEEKRANTGELFF. The CDR3 nucleotides are TGTGCCAGCAGTGAAGAGAAGCGAGCGAACACCGGGGAGCTGTTTTTT.

The chain combines TRBV4-2 with TRBJ2-2, with 7 bases aligning to TRBD2. Trimming took 0 bases from V and 7 from J; bases not matched to a gene: 11. The CDR3 has 17 residues. Germline-derived CDR1 and CDR2 are LGHNA and YNFKEQ. CDR3 sequence: CASSQDVGGSRGGELFF. The CDR3 DNA reads TGTGCCAGCAGCCAAGATGTCGGCGGGAGTAGGGGCGGGGAGCTGTTTTTT.

The rearrangement joins TRBV14 to TRBJ2-1, with TRBD1 matching 8 bases. Germline values: CDR1 SGHDN, CDR2 FVKESK. The junction had 12 bases not matched to a gene; V was cut back by 4 bases and J by 7 bases. The CDR3 sequence is 16 residues long. The CDR3 nucleotides read TGTGCCAGCAGCCGTACGGACAGGGAAATTTGGAATGAGCAGTTCTTC. Amino acids: CASSRTDREIWNEQFF. The full variable domain, rest sourced from reference TRBV14 and TRBJ2-1, is EAGVTQFPSHSVIEKGQTVTLRCDPISGHDNLYWYRRVMGKEIKFLLHFVKESKQDESGMPNNRFLAERTGGTYSTLKVQPAELEDSGVYFCASSRTDREIWNEQFFGPGTRLTVL.

The V and J genes are TRBV21-1 and TRBJ2-3; the D segment call TRBD1 is taken from the table without a DNA check. TRBV21-1 is marked as a pseudogene. CDR3 size: 15 residues. The CDR3 here is CASSTPGDPQDTQYF. CDR3 coding DNA: TGTGCCAGCAGCACTCCAGGGGACCCCCAAGATACGCAGTATTTT.

The chain is built from TRBV10-3 and TRBJ2-1; 7 nucleotides match TRBD2. J gave up 2 bases and V 0 bases, and 4 bases lay outside the gene matches. CDR1 ENHRY and CDR2 SYGVKD come from the germline V gene. The CDR3 covers 16 residues. This CDR3 is CAISESSGGPYNEQFF. The CDR3 region has the DNA TGTGCCATCAGTGAGTCGTCGGGAGGCCCCTACAATGAGCAGTTCTTC.

The gene calls are TRBV7-2 and TRBJ2-7; D is unresolved. The CDR3 runs to 14 residues. The germline gives CDR1 SGHTA, CDR2 FQGNSA. With 5 bases removed from V and 5 bases from J, the gap between germline ends came to 16 bases. The CDR3 region has the DNA TGTGCCAGCAGCCTCTCGCAGGTACTGGACGAGCAGTACTTC. It yields the protein CASSLSQVLDEQYF.

This clone appeared a few times. The chain recombines TRBV6-5 with TRBJ1-3; the match to TRBD1 covers 10 bases. There are 16 residues in the CDR3. Germline values: CDR1 MNHEY, CDR2 SVGAGI. V lost 4 bases and J lost 3; bases outside the gene matches: 6. The CDR3 sequence is CASSSPGQGFGNTIYF. The CDR3 region has the DNA TGTGCCAGCAGTTCTCCGGGACAGGGGTTTGGAAACACCATATATTTT.

The chain combines TRBV5-1 with TRBJ2-3, with TRBD2 as a possible D gene (6 bases). Germline V CDR1 and CDR2: SGHRS, YFSETQ. Trimming removed 4 bases at V and 3 bases at J, with 12 bases between. This CDR3 spans 14 amino acids. CDR3: CASSKLGGTDTQYF. CDR3 DNA sequence: TGCGCCAGCAGCAAGCTCGGGGGTACAGATACGCAGTATTTT.

The chain uses TRBV19 and TRBJ1-2; 7 bases are shared with TRBD1. Unmatched junction bases numbered 19, after V lost 7 bases and J lost 2 bases. The CDR3 covers 18 residues. The germline V gene encodes CDR1 LNHDA and CDR2 SQIVND (reference sequence). CDR3 DNA: TGTGCCAGTACCCCATCTCGGGCAGGGGGAATTGCGAACTATGGCTACACCTTC. This gives the protein CASTPSRAGGIANYGYTF.

This clone was observed a handful of times. This sample includes further DNA sequences coding for the same CDR3. The V gene is TRBV11-2, the J gene TRBJ2-7, with TRBD2 matching 7 bases. Trimming removed 1 base from V and 3 bases from J; junction bases left unmatched: 6. CDR3 size: 15 residues. Germline V gene data show CDR1 as SGHAT and CDR2 as FQNNGV. The CDR3 loop is CASSLGGGSFYEQYF. Written as DNA, the CDR3 is TGTGCCAGCAGCTTAGGGGGGGGTAGCTTCTACGAGCAGTACTTC.

The V gene is TRBV9, the J gene TRBJ2-7; D unresolved. Germline assignment: CDR1 SGDLS and CDR2 YYNGEE. The ends were cut back, 3 bases at V and 6 bases at J, with 10 bases in the middle. The CDR3 runs to 12 residues. The CDR3 DNA reads as TGTGCCAGCAGCGCCGTTTACGGCGAGCAGTACTTC. Translating gives CASSAVYGEQYF. Supplemented by reference TRBV9 and TRBJ2-7, the full variable domain reads DSGVTQTPKHLITATGQRVTLRCSPRSGDLSVYWYQQSLDQGLQFLIQYYNGEERAKGNILERFSAQQFPDLHSELNLSSLELGDSALYFCASSAVYGEQYFGPGTRLTVT.

CDR3: CSARQAQYF. The CDR3 DNA sequence: TGCAGTGCTCGACAAGCGCAGTATTTT. This chain joins TRBV20-1 and TRBJ2-3; D gene unclear. The V gene lost 5 bases and the J gene lost 10 bases, with 7 bases spanning the gap. The CDR3 is 9 residues long. CDR1 and CDR2 from the germline V gene are DFQATT and SNEGSKA (reference sequence).

This clone showed up just a few times. The gene calls are TRBV15 and TRBJ2-5, with 10 bases fitting TRBD2. The CDR3 runs to 18 residues. The germline CDR1 and CDR2 sequences are LNHNV and YYDKDF (reference sequence). Unmatched junction bases numbered 9, after V lost 1 base and J lost 1 base. CDR3 bases: TGTGCCACCAGCAGAGTTAGTGGGCTAGCGGGAGTCCAAGAGACCCAGTACTTC. Its protein is CATSRVSGLAGVQETQYF.

In DNA form, the CDR3 reads TGTGCCAGCAGCCCTGGGACAGTTCCCTGTCCCCAAGAGACCCAGTACTTC. Translation gives CASSPGTVPCPQETQYF. V is TRBV7-6 and J is TRBJ2-5, with 7 bases identical to TRBD1. The germline V gene encodes CDR1 SGHVS and CDR2 FNYEAQ. The CDR3 has 17 residues. V gave up 5 bases and J gave up 1 base; unmatched junction bases: 13.

This chain joins TRBV9 and TRBJ1-1; weak D call: TRBD1 (6 bases). The germline V and J ends were trimmed by 1 base and 4 bases, with 11 bases remaining between them. Germline V gene sequence: CDR1 SGDLS, CDR2 YYNGEE. The CDR3 runs to 14 residues. The CDR3 bases are TGTGCCAGCAGCGTATGGGGGCTGAGCACTGAAGCTTTCTTT. Translated: CASSVWGLSTEAFF.

This clone was seen more than once but under ten times. The chain is built from TRBV2 and TRBJ1-5; possible D gene TRBD1, 5 bases. Germline V gene lookup returns CDR1 SNHLY and CDR2 FYNNEI. Deletions cut 5 bases from V and 5 bases from J, with 10 bases between. This CDR3 comprises 13 residues. CDR3 sequence (DNA): TGTGCCAGCAGTAGGGGTCGGGATCAGCCCCAGCATTTT. Its protein is CASSRGRDQPQHF.